These 11 T cell receptor beta chains originate from one sample sequenced in a study of blood T cell repertoires in COVID-19. Using immunoSEQ multiplex PCR, the repertoire was profiled, and TCRdb retains in-frame clones only, with some absent. The table has some 16,000 clones, nearly 90% seen once. The sequencing sample was made of peripheral blood. The receptors come from a human donor in a cohort sampled during active COVID-19.

This sequence joins TRBV14 and TRBJ1-2, with 8 bases matching TRBD1. Per the germline V gene, CDR1 is SGHDN and CDR2 is FVKESK. The CDR3 spans 13 residues. With 4 bases clipped from V and 3 bases from J, the junction kept 1 base outside the gene matches. The CDR3 spells CASSRTGYYGYTF. CDR3 nucleotides: TGTGCCAGCAGCCGGACAGGGTACTATGGCTACACCTTC.

The CDR3: CASSGGRTGGSNQPQHF. CDR3 DNA sequence: TGTGCCAGCAGTGGGGGGCGGACAGGAGGGAGCAATCAGCCCCAGCATTTT. V is TRBV6-1 and J is TRBJ1-5, with 7 nucleotides matching TRBD1. Germline loops: CDR1 MNHNS, CDR2 SASEGT. CDR3 length: 17 residues. V was pared by 4 bases and J by 1 base, with 10 bases of the junction left unmatched.

With regard to this clone: The sample carries other DNA sequences with the same CDR3. The J gene is TRBJ1-1, the V gene TRBV9, with a possible D match to TRBD1 (5 bases). The CDR3 consists of 15 residues. Trimming shortened V by 0 bases and J by 0 bases, and 9 bases separated the two germline ends. Germline CDR1 SGDLS, CDR2 YYNGEE. CDR3 nucleotide sequence: TGTGCCAGCAGCGTAGGAGACAGATTGAACACTGAAGCTTTCTTT. This codes for CASSVGDRLNTEAFF.

A few counts support this clone. Other nucleotide sequences in the sample specify the same CDR3. The chain uses TRBV19 and TRBJ2-7; maybe TRBD2 (6 bases). Trimming stripped 1 base from V and 1 base from J, with 11 bases between. Germline-derived CDR1 and CDR2 are LNHDA and SQIVND (reference sequence). The CDR3 length is 15 residues. This chain's CDR3 is CASSIGLGLSYEQYF. In DNA, the CDR3 is TGTGCCAGTAGTATAGGTTTGGGACTTTCCTACGAGCAGTACTTC. Complete variable domain (other parts from reference TRBV19 and TRBJ2-7): DGGITQSPKYLFRKEGQNVTLSCEQNLNHDAMYWYRQDPGQGLRLIYYSQIVNDFQKGDIAEGYSVSREKKESFPLTVTSAQKNPTAFYLCASSIGLGLSYEQYFGPGTRLTVT.

The chain uses TRBV5-4 and TRBJ2-3; tentative D call: TRBD2 (5 bases). CDR1 is SGHNT and CDR2 is YYREEE in the germline V gene (reference sequence). Trimming stripped 7 bases from V and 2 bases from J, with 17 bases between. CDR3 length equals 15 residues. CDR3 residues: CASGPLSGLTDTQYF. CDR3 nucleotide sequence: TGTGCCAGCGGGCCCTTAAGCGGACTCACAGATACGCAGTATTTT. Drawing the rest from reference TRBV5-4 and TRBJ2-3, the complete variable domain is ETGVTQSPTHLIKTRGQQVTLRCSSQSGHNTVSWYQQALGQGPQFIFQYYREEENGRGNFPPRFSGLQFPNYSSELNVNALELDDSALYLCASGPLSGLTDTQYFGPGTRLTVL.

This sequence joins TRBV18 and TRBJ2-5, with D possibly TRBD2 on 6 matching bases. V lost 3 bases to trimming and J lost 5 bases, with 19 bases between them. Germline CDR1 is KGHSH and CDR2 is LQKENI. The CDR3 has 16 amino acids. Here the CDR3 reads CASSPFPTGAGETQYF. The DNA of the CDR3 is TGTGCCAGCTCACCCTTCCCAACGGGAGCCGGGGAGACCCAGTACTTC.

V usage is TRBV27 and J usage is TRBJ2-7; 8 nucleotides line up with TRBD1. The germline gives CDR1 MNHEY, CDR2 SMNVEV (reference sequence). The junction had 5 bases not matched to a gene; V was cut back by 5 bases and J by 5 bases. This CDR3 has 13 amino acids. The CDR3 DNA is TGTGCCAGCAGTCAAGACAGGGGCCACGAGCAGTACTTC. It yields the protein CASSQDRGHEQYF.

The chain links TRBV3-1 (or the pseudogene TRBV3-2) to TRBJ2-3; TRBD2 matches at 10 bases. The CDR3 consists of 15 residues. Looked up from germline, CDR1 is LGHDT and CDR2 is YNNKEL (reference sequence). The V segment lost 1 base and the J segment 4 bases; nucleotides outside the gene matches: 2. CDR3 DNA sequence: TGTGCCAGCAGCCAAGGAAGCGGGAGGGCAGATACGCAGTATTTT. It yields the protein CASSQGSGRADTQYF.

The V gene is TRBV5-1, the J gene TRBJ2-3; 9 positions match TRBD2. CDR3 length equals 16 residues. The V and J ends lost 4 bases and 2 bases, in that order; junction bases with no gene match: 8. Germline loops: CDR1 SGHRS, CDR2 YFSETQ. CDR3 nucleotide sequence: TGCGCCAGCAGCCCGCGGGGGGGCGGGACCACAGATACGCAGTATTTT. This encodes CASSPRGGGTTDTQYF.

The chain carries TRBV10-3 and TRBJ2-7, with D possibly TRBD1 on 6 matching bases. This CDR3 contains 14 residues. Germline values: CDR1 ENHRY, CDR2 SYGVKD. Trimming removed 3 bases from V and 6 bases from J, with 15 bases in between. The CDR3 is CAISDPTQGFEQYF. The CDR3 DNA reads TGTGCCATCAGTGACCCTACTCAGGGGTTCGAGCAGTACTTC.

There are a few counts of this clone. CDR3 sequence: CASRGVHQPPYEQYF. The CDR3 coding sequence is TGTGCCAGCAGGGGAGTTCACCAACCGCCCTACGAGCAGTACTTC. The genes are TRBV28 and TRBJ2-7, with D possibly matching TRBD2 (5 bases). There are 15 residues in the CDR3. Trimming removed 6 bases at V and 2 bases at J, with 17 bases between. CDR1 MDHEN and CDR2 SYDVKM come from the germline V gene. Full variable domain (rest looked up from reference TRBV28 and TRBJ2-7): DVKVTQSSRYLVKRTGEKVFLECVQDMDHENMFWYRQDPGLGLRLIYFSYDVKMKEKGDIPEGYSVSREKKERFSLILESASTNQTSMYLCASRGVHQPPYEQYFGPGTRLTVT.